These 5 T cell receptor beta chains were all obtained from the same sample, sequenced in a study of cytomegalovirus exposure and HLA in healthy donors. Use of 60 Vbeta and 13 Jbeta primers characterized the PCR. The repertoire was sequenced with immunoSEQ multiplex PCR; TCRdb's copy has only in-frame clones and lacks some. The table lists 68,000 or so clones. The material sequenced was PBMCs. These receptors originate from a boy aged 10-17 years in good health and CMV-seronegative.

The CDR3 is CASSLDSLSSHGYTF. Here the CDR3 DNA reads TGTGCCAGCAGCTTGGACAGCCTAAGCTCCCATGGCTACACCTTC. This sequence joins TRBV7-9 and TRBJ1-2; D is perhaps TRBD1 (6 bases). CDR1 is SEHNR, CDR2 FQNEAQ, per germline (reference sequence). Deletions cut 3 bases from V and 6 bases from J, with 17 bases between. The length of the CDR3 is 15 residues.

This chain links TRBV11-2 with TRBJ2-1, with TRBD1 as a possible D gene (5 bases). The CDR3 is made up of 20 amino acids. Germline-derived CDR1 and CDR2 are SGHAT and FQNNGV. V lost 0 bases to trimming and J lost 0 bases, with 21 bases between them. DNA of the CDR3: TGTGCCAGCAGCTTAGACTCGACACCAGGGTCTATTAACTCCTACAATGAGCAGTTCTTC. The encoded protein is CASSLDSTPGSINSYNEQFF.

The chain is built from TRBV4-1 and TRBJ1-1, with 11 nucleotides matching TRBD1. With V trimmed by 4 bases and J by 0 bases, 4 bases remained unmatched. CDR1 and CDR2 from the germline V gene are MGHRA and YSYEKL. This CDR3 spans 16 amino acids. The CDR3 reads CASSLGQGGMNTEAFF. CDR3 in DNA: TGCGCCAGCAGCCTGGGACAGGGGGGGATGAACACTGAAGCTTTCTTT.

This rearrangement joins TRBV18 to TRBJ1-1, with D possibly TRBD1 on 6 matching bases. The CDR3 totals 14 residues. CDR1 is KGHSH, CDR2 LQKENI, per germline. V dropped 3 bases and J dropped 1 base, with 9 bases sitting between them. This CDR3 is CASSPQGPNTEAFF. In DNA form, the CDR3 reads TGTGCCAGCTCACCCCAGGGGCCGAACACTGAAGCTTTCTTT.

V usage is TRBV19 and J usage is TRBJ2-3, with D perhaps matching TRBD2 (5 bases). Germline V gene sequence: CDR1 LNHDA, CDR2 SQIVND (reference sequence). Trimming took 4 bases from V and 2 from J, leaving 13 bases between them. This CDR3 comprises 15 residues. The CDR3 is CASSTLGGITDTQYF. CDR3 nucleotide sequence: TGTGCCAGTAGTACCCTCGGAGGAATCACAGATACGCAGTATTTT.